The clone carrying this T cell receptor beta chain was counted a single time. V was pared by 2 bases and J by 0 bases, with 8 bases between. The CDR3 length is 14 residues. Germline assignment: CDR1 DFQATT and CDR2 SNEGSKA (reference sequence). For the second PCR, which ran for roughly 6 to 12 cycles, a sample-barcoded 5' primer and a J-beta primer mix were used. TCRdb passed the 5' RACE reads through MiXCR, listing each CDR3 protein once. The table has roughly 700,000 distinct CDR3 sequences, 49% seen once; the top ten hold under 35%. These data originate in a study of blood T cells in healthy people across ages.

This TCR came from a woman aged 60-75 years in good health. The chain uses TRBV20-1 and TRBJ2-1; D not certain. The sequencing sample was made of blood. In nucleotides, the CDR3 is TGCAGTGCTAGAAGAACAAGCTCCTACAATGAGCAGTTCTTC. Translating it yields CSARRTSSYNEQFF.